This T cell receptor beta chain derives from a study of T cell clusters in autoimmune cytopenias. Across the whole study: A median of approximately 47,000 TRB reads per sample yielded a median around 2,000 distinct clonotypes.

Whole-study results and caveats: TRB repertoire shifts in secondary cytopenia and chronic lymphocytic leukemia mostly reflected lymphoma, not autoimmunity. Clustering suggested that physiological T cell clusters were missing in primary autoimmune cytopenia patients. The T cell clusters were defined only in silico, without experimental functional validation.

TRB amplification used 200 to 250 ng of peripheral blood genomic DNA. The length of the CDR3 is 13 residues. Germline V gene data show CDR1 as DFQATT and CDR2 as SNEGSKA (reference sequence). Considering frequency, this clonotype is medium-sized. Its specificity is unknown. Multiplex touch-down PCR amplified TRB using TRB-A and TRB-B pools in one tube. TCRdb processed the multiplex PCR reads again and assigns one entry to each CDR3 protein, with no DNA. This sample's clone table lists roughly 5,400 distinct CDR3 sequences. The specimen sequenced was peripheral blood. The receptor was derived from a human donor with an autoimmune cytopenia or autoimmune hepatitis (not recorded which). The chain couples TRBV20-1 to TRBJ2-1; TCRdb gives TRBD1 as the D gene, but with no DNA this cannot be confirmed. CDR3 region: CSAAAPGINEQFF.